The clone carrying this TCR beta chain appeared a few times. Its antigen is still unknown. Through a sample-barcoded 5' primer and a J-beta primer mix, a second PCR was run for about 6 to 12 cycles. TCRdb called the 5' RACE reads again in MiXCR, with one record for every CDR3 protein. The table records about 930,000 distinct CDR3 sequences, roughly 28% of them present only once. The sample originates from a study of blood T cells in healthy people across ages. General study findings and limits: It was found that TCR beta diversity correlated strongly with the percentage of naive T cells.

The length of the CDR3 is 12 residues. CDR1 is SNHLY and CDR2 is FYNNEI in the germline V gene. Trimming removed 2 bases from V and 15 bases from J, with 14 bases in between. This same sample was also taken into another study, of T cells of mothers and their children. That study adds: The donors comprised about 6 children and their three healthy Caucasian mothers. The entire RNA extract went into cDNA synthesis at approximately 1.5 ug per 15 ul. Sequencing got over 8 million TCR beta CDR3 reads from each mother and some 3 million from each child.

The source is a woman in her thirties or forties in good health. This chain joins TRBV2 and TRBJ2-1; D is perhaps TRBD2 (5 bases). The sample consisted of blood. The CDR3 DNA is TGTGCCAGCAGTGAAACGGAGGAAGTAAGGTTCTTC. Protein product: CASSETEEVRFF.